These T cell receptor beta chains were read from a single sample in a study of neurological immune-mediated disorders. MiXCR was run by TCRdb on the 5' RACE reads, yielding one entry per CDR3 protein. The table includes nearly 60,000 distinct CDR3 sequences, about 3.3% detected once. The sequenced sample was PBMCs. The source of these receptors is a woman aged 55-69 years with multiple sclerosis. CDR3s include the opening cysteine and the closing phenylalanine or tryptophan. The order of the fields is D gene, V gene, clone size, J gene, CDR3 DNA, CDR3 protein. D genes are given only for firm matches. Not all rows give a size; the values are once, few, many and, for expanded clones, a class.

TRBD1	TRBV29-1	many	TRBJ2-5	TGCAGCGTTGACCTGACAGGGGCAGAGACCCAGTACTTC	CSVDLTGAETQYF
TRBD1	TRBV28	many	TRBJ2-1	TGTGCCAGCAGTTACAGGGGCTCCTACAATGAGCAGTTCTTC	CASSYRGSYNEQFF
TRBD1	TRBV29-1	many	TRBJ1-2	TGCAGCGTTGATTACAGGGGAGGCTACACCTTC	CSVDYRGGYTF
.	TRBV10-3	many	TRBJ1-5	TGTGCCATCAGTGAGTCGGGAAGCCCCAATCAGCCCCAGCATTTT	CAISESGSPNQPQHF
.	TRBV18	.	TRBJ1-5	TGTGCCAGCTCACTTAATGGGGGGGGTCAGCCCCAGCATTTT	CASSLNGGGQPQHF
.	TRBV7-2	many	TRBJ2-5	TGTGCCAGCAGCTTCCAAGACAGTACGGAGACCCAGTACTTC	CASSFQDSTETQYF
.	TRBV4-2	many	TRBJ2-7	TGTGCCAGCAGCCAAGAACTAGCCGCGTACGAGCAGTACTTC	CASSQELAAYEQYF
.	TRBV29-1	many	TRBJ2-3	TGCAGCGTTGTGTCGGTGGGGCTTCGCACAGATACGCAGTATTTT	CSVVSVGLRTDTQYF
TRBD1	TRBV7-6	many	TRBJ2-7	TGTGCCAGCAGCCAGGACAGGCACTCCTACGAGCAGTACTTC	CASSQDRHSYEQYF
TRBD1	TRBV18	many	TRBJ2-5	TGTGCCAGCTCACCTACGACCAGGGGGCAAGAGACCCAGTACTTC	CASSPTTRGQETQYF
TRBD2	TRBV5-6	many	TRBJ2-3	TGTGCCAGCAGCCTCGTTTTAACTAGCGGGGGGCACACGGATACGCAGTATTTT	CASSLVLTSGGHTDTQYF
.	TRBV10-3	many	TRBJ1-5	TGTGCCATCAGTGAATACATCCAGGACCAGCCCCAGCATTTT	CAISEYIQDQPQHF
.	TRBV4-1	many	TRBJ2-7	TGCGCCAGCAGCCAAAACCCCCGCCATCTGAACGAGCAGTACTTC	CASSQNPRHLNEQYF
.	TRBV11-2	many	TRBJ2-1	TGTGCCAGCAGCTTTAGTCCGGAGTCCCTGTACAATGAGCAGTTCTTC	CASSFSPESLYNEQFF
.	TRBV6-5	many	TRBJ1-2	TGTGCCAGCAGATCCCCACAAGGCCATGGCTACACCTTC	CASRSPQGHGYTF
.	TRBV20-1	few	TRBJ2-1	TGCAGTGCTAATTTGCAGGGGGGTTACAATGAGCAGTTCTTC	CSANLQGGYNEQFF
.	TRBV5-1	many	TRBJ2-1	TGCGCCAGCAGCCGGCAAGGGTCGTCCTACAATGAGCAGTTCTTC	CASSRQGSSYNEQFF
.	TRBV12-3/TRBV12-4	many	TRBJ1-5	TGTGCCAGCAGCTTAGGCGGCAGGAATCAGCCCCAGCATTTT	CASSLGGRNQPQHF
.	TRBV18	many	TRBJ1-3	TGTGCCAGCTCACCCGGGGGCCCCGTCTCTGGAAACACCATATATTTT	CASSPGGPVSGNTIYF
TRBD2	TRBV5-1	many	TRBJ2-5	TGCGCCAGCAGCTACGCTAGCGGGAGGGCCGGAGAGACCCAGTACTTC	CASSYASGRAGETQYF
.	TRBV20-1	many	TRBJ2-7	TGCAGTGCTAGAGATTTCATATCCTACGAGCAGTACTTC	CSARDFISYEQYF
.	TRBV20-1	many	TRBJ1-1	TGCAGTGCTAGCCCCAATCTGAACACTGAAGCTTTCTTT	CSASPNLNTEAFF
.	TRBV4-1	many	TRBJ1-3	TGCGCCAGCAGCCTAAGGGGAACGTATTCTGGAAACACCATATATTTT	CASSLRGTYSGNTIYF
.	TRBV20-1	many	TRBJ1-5	TGCAGTGCTCAGGCAGGGGCGAATCAGCCCCAGCATTTT	CSAQAGANQPQHF
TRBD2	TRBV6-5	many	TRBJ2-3	TGTGCCAGCAGGCGCAATAGCGGGGCTAGCACAGATACGCAGTATTTT	CASRRNSGASTDTQYF
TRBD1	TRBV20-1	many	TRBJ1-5	TGCAGTATAAGGGACAGGGTGAATCAGCCCCAGCATTTT	CSIRDRVNQPQHF
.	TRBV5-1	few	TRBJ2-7	TGCGCCAGCAGCTTGCAGGGCGAAAAATGGCCCTACGAGCAGTACTTC	CASSLQGEKWPYEQYF
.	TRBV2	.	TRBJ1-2	TGTGCCATCTGGGGGGGACACTATGGCTACACCTTC	CAIWGGHYGYTF
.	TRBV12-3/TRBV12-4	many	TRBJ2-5	TGTGCCAGTACTCCTTGGCGGACGGAGGATAAGAAGACCCAGTACTTC	CASTPWRTEDKKTQYF
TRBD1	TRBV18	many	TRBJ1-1	TGTGCCAGCTCCCAGGGGGACACTGAAGCTTTCTTT	CASSQGDTEAFF
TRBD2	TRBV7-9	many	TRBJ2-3	TGTGCCAGCAGCTTAGCGGGACTAAGCACAGATACGCAGTATTTT	CASSLAGLSTDTQYF